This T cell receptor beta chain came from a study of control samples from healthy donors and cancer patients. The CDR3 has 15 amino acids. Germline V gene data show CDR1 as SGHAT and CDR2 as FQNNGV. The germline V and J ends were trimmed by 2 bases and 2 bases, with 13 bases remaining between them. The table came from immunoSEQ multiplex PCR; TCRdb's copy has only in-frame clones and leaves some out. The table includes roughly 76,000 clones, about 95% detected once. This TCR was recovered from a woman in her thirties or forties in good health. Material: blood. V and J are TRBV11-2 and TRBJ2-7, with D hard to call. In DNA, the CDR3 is TGTGCCAGCAGCTTAACCACAATTTCGGCCTACGAGCAGTACTTC. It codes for CASSLTTISAYEQYF.